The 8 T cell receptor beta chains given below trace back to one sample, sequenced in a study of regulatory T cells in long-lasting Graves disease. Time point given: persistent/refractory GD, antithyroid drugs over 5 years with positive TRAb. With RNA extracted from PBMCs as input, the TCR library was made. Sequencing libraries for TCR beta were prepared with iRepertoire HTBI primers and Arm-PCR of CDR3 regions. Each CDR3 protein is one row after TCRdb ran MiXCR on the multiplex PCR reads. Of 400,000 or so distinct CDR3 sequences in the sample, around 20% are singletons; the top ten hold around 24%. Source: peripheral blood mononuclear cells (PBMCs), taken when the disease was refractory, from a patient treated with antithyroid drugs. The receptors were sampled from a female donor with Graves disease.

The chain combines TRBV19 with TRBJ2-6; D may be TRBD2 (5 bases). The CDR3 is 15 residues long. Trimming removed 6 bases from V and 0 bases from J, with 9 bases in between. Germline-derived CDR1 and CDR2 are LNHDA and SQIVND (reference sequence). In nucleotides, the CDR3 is TGTGCCAGTAGGACGGGAAGCTCTGGGGCCAACGTCCTGACTTTC. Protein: CASRTGSSGANVLTF.

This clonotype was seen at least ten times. The CDR3 coding sequence is TGTGCCAGTAGATCACGACAGGAGTCCTACGAGCAGTACTTC. This encodes CASRSRQESYEQYF. This rearrangement joins TRBV19 to TRBJ2-7; weak D call: TRBD1 (6 bases). Trimming took off 6 bases at V and 1 base at J, with 13 bases between the two ends. This CDR3 is 14 amino acids long. In germline, CDR1 is LNHDA, CDR2 SQIVND (reference sequence).

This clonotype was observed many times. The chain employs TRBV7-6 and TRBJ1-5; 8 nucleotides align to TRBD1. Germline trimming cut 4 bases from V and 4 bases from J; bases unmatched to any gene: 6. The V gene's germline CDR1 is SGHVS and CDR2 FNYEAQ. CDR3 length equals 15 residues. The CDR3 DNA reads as TGTGCCAGCAGCTCCGACAGGGGACCTAATCAGCCCCAGCATTTT. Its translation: CASSSDRGPNQPQHF.

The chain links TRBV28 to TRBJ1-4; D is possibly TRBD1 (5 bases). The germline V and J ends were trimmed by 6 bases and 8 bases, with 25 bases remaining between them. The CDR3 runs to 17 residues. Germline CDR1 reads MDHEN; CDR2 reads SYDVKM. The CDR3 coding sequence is TGTGCCAGCAGAGGACCGTCCGGGGGACCCCCTGGCGAAAAACTGTTTTTT. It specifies CASRGPSGGPPGEKLFF.

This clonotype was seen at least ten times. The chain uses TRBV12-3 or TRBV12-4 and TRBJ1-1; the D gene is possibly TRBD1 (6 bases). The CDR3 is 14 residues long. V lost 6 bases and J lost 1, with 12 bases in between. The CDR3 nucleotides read TGTGCCAGCAGCTCTGGACAGAGGAACACTGAAGCTTTCTTT. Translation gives CASSSGQRNTEAFF.

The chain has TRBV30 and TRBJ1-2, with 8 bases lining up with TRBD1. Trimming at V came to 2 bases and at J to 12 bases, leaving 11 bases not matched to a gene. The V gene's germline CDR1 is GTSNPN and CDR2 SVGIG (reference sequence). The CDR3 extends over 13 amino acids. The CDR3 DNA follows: TGTGCCTGGAGTTCCGGGACAGGCCGAAAAAACACCTTC. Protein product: CAWSSGTGRKNTF.

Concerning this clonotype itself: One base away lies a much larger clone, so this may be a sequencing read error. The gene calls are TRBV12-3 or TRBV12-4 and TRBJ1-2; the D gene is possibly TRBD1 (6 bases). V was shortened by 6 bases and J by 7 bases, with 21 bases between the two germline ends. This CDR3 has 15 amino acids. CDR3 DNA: TGTGCCAGCAGCTCTGGACAGTCCACGCTCTGTGGCTACACCTTC. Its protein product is CASSSGQSTLCGYTF.

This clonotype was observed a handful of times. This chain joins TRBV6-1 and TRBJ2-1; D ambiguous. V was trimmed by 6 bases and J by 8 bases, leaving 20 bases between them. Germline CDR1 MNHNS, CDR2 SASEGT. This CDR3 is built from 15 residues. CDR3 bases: TGTGCCAGCAGCGACGCCCCCCCCTATGCGGATGAGCAGTTCTTC. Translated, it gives CASSDAPPYADEQFF.